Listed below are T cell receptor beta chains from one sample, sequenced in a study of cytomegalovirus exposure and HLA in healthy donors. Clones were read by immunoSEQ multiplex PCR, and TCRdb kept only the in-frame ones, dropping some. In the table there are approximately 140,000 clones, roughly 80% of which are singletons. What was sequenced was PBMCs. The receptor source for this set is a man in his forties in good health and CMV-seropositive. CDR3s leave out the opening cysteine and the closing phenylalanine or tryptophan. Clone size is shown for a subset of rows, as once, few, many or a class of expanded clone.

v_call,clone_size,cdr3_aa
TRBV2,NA,ASSDAGGENIQY
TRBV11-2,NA,ASSLGTGKGQPQH
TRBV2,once,ASSESGVGELF
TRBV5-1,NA,ASSFRTGLNEKLF
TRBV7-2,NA,ASSPGGMNTGELF
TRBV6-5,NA,ASSYTGQVDYGYT
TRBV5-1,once,ASSLGQGSSYEQY
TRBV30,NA,AWRDWRRSYGYT
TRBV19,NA,ASRSGQGLFYGYT
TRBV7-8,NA,ASSISGVGCT
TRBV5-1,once,ASSRTYDRGRNEQY
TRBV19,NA,ASSMGLAGTYEQY
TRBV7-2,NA,ASSPFGRGVNTQY
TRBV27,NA,ASSRRGLPYEQY
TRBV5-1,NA,ASSSEAGGNTGELF
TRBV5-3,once,ARSFGAGSLSSNQPQH
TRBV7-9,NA,ASSWTGGADIQY
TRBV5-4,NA,ASSLNPAGGEEQF
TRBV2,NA,ASSEASHRAEAF
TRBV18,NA,ASSPGQGFVTEAF
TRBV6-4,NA,AKGGEPSYEQY
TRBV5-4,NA,ASSLNEIGTQY
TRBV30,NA,AWSAYWEEQY
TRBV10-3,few,ATQGGREETQY
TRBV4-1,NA,ASSQDRGTGAGAQY
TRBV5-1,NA,ASSLEQGVGGYSYEQY
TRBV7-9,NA,ASSTDRTGGRMNTEAF
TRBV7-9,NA,SSSLQGRGANEKLF
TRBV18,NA,ASSLEGQGFGYT
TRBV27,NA,ASSSRTDRGTQY
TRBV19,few,ASSTRREWY
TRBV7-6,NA,ASSLGQGGYQPQH
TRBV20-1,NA,SAGTAYEQY
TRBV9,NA,ASNADGGHQPQH
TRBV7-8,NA,ASSPKTGSYEQY
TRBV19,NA,ASSLRQGGNTEAF
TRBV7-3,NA,ASSPPGLTYNEQF
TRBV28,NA,ASSFEAVLPTDTQY
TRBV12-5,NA,ASATAGGSYEQY
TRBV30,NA,AWTKRMGQSSIQY
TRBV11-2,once,ASSSLTISL
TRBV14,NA,ASSQGDRVGEKLF
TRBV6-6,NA,ASRSIGSRDTQY
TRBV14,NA,ASKDIGNTEAF